The present T cell receptor (beta chain) was sequenced within a study of T cell repertoires in cytomegalovirus infection. The overall study: Newly reported HLA-C-restricted and thoroughly characterized HLA-B-restricted CMV epitopes were employed. Shared public TCR beta signatures pointed to both CMV infection and a matching HLA type.

Study-wide findings and caveats: Accumulated public TCR beta family frequency recognized individuals carrying CMV together with the relevant HLA. HLA-C-restricted CMV-specific TCR beta clonotypes were dominant in the ex vivo response.

Each CDR3 protein is one row after TCRdb ran MiXCR on the reads. Of 450,000 to 650,000 distinct CDR3 sequences listed, about 40% are singletons. This clonotype has ten or more counts. Its antigen is unknown. The sequence came from a human donor in good health (CMV status not recorded). Some clones in this sample may be carry-over from other donors' samples. Here the sequenced sample was cultured PBMCs, taken from culture after CMV antigen stimulation.

The CDR3 DNA reads as TGTGCCAGCAGCCCAGGGGGCGGCACAGATACGCAGTATTTT. The encoded protein is CASSPGGGTDTQYF. This chain links TRBV7-2 with TRBJ2-3; 8 bases align to TRBD1. The CDR3 totals 14 residues. Germline V gene lookup returns CDR1 SGHTA and CDR2 FQGNSA. The trim removed 5 bases at V and 1 base at J, leaving 2 bases unmatched.